A single sample is the source of the 22 T cell receptor beta chains below, sequenced in a study of blood T cell repertoires in COVID-19. Repertoires were generated with immunoSEQ multiplex PCR, while TCRdb's copy carries only in-frame clones and drops some. The repertoire consists of 50,000 to 80,000 clones, with 89% occurring once and the leading ten covering about 1.3%. The sequencing sample was made of peripheral blood. The receptor source for this set is a man in his sixties with acute or convalescent COVID-19.

The chain uses TRBV9 and TRBJ1-1, with TRBD1 matching 9 bases. Trimming took 1 base from V and 5 from J; bases not matched to a gene: 9. Germline values: CDR1 SGDLS, CDR2 YYNGEE. The CDR3 covers 16 residues. The DNA for the CDR3 is TGTGCCAGCAGCGTACTACCGTCGACAGGGGGGACTGAAGCTTTCTTT. Its translation: CASSVLPSTGGTEAFF. The full variable domain, rest sourced from reference TRBV9 and TRBJ1-1, is DSGVTQTPKHLITATGQRVTLRCSPRSGDLSVYWYQQSLDQGLQFLIQYYNGEERAKGNILERFSAQQFPDLHSELNLSSLELGDSALYFCASSVLPSTGGTEAFFGQGTRLTVV.

This sequence joins TRBV12-5 and TRBJ2-7; 8 bases match TRBD1. The germline V gene has CDR1 LGHNT and CDR2 FRNRAP. After removal of 4 bases from V and 1 base from J, the junction contained 6 bases not matched to a gene. The CDR3 loop spans 15 amino acids. CDR3 region: CASGSNRQGSYEQYF. The CDR3 DNA follows: TGTGCTAGTGGTTCTAACAGACAGGGGTCCTACGAGCAGTACTTC. The entire variable domain, with the rest obtained from reference TRBV12-5 and TRBJ2-7, is as follows: DARVTQTPRHKVTEMGQEVTMRCQPILGHNTVFWYRQTMMQGLELLAYFRNRAPLDDSGMPKDRFSAEMPDATLATLKIQPSEPRDSAVYFCASGSNRQGSYEQYFGPGTRLTVT.

This chain joins TRBV27 and TRBJ2-1, with 12 positions matching TRBD2. The CDR3 has 15 amino acids. With 5 bases clipped from V and 9 bases from J, the junction kept 8 bases outside the gene matches. Per the germline V gene, CDR1 is MNHEY and CDR2 is SMNVEV (reference sequence). The DNA of the CDR3 is TGTGCCAGCAGTCCATCTAGCGGGGGGGCCAGTGAGCAGTTCTTC. Translating it yields CASSPSSGGASEQFF.

This sequence joins TRBV6-6 and TRBJ1-5; TRBD1 matches at 7 bases. There are 17 residues in the CDR3. V lost 5 bases, J lost 7 bases, and 17 bases stayed unmatched. Germline V gene sequence: CDR1 MNHNY, CDR2 SVGAGI (reference sequence). The CDR3 DNA follows: TGTGCCAGCAGTCATCGGACCGGGACAGTATCGGGGCAGCCCCAGCATTTT. Its translation: CASSHRTGTVSGQPQHF.

This chain links TRBV5-4 with TRBJ1-2, with 9 bases aligning to TRBD1. Germline V lookup: CDR1 SGHNT, CDR2 YYREEE (reference sequence). The CDR3 consists of 13 residues. Germline trimming cut 5 bases from V and 4 bases from J; bases unmatched to any gene: 3. The CDR3 nucleotides read TGTGCCAGCAGGTGGGGACAGGGCTATGGCTACACCTTC. Protein sequence: CASRWGQGYGYTF.

The V and J genes are TRBV6-5 and TRBJ1-5; D unresolved. CDR1 is MNHEY, CDR2 SVGAGI, per germline. The length of the CDR3 is 14 residues. V dropped 4 bases and J dropped 7 bases, with 14 bases sitting between them. The CDR3 region has the DNA TGTGCCAGCAGTTTGGGAGGGATGGTACAGCCCCAGCATTTT. Protein: CASSLGGMVQPQHF.

The chain uses TRBV18 and TRBJ1-3; D unclear. Trimming took off 1 base at V and 0 bases at J, with 13 bases between the two ends. The CDR3 totals 17 residues. Germline V gene sequence: CDR1 KGHSH, CDR2 LQKENI. The CDR3 DNA is TGTGCCAGCTCACCACAATACAGTCCGAGCTCTGGAAACACCATATATTTT. Translated, it gives CASSPQYSPSSGNTIYF.

CDR3 amino acids: CASSLGGGVTDTQYF. CDR3 in DNA: TGTGCCAGCAGCTTAGGGGGAGGAGTCACAGATACGCAGTATTTT. The V call is TRBV7-6, the J call TRBJ2-3, with a weak D call TRBD2 (6 bases). The CDR3 contains 15 residues. Germline CDR1 reads SGHVS; CDR2 reads FNYEAQ. V lost 1 base, J lost 2 bases, and 10 bases lay in between.

The chain is built from TRBV7-9 and TRBJ1-1, with D maybe TRBD1 (5 bases). The CDR3 extends over 14 amino acids. Germline-derived CDR1 and CDR2 are SEHNR and FQNEAQ (reference sequence). V was shortened by 1 base and J by 6 bases, with 12 bases between the two germline ends. CDR3 DNA: TGTGCCAGCAGCTTAGAAGGGGCGCGATCTGAAGCTTTCTTT. Its protein is CASSLEGARSEAFF.

The chain carries TRBV25-1 and TRBJ1-1; no firm D call. Trimming took 2 bases from V and 12 from J, leaving 13 bases between them. This CDR3 region has 12 residues. Per the germline V gene, CDR1 is MGHDK and CDR2 is SYGVNS. CDR3 sequence: CASSEKGASTFF. The CDR3 coding sequence is TGTGCCAGCAGTGAAAAGGGAGCCAGCACTTTCTTT.

The rearrangement uses TRBV6-5 and TRBJ1-5; TRBD1 is a possible D gene (5 bases). The CDR3 consists of 14 residues. Germline CDR1 is MNHEY and CDR2 is SVGAGI. The V end was cut by 6 bases, the J end by 2 bases, with 11 bases between. The CDR3 bases are TGTGCCAGCAGGCCCAGGGAAGGCAATCAGCCCCAGCATTTT. Translation gives CASRPREGNQPQHF.

This clone appeared once. The rearrangement links TRBV21-1 to TRBJ2-3; the table gives TRBD2 as D, unverified against the DNA. TRBV21-1 corresponds to a pseudogene. This CDR3 region has 19 residues. As DNA, the CDR3 is TGTGCCAGCAGCAAACCAATTAGGCGGGGGTCACCCCACGCAGATACGCAGTATTTT. It codes for CASSKPIRRGSPHADTQYF.

The CDR3 region has the DNA TGTGCCAGCAGCTTAGCGGGCACAGCAAACTCTGGAAACACCATATATTTT. Encoded protein: CASSLAGTANSGNTIYF. V gene TRBV7-2 combines with J gene TRBJ1-3; D unclear. V was cut by 0 bases and J by 0 bases, with 12 bases left in between. The CDR3 runs to 17 residues. Germline-derived CDR1 and CDR2 are SGHTA and FQGNSA.

The CDR3 DNA reads TGCGCCAGCCGAGGACAGCCTACTAATGAAAAACTGTTTTTT. Translating gives CASRGQPTNEKLFF. The chain is built from TRBV5-1 and TRBJ1-4, with D perhaps TRBD1 (6 bases). The CDR3 extends over 14 amino acids. V was clipped by 7 bases and J by 2 bases, with 12 bases between them. CDR1 SGHRS and CDR2 YFSETQ come from the germline V gene.

The chain joins TRBV3-1 (or the pseudogene TRBV3-2) to TRBJ2-7; 12 positions agree with TRBD2. With 4 bases clipped from V and 1 base from J, the junction kept 5 bases outside the gene matches. Germline V lookup: CDR1 LGHDT, CDR2 YNNKEL (reference sequence). The CDR3 has 16 residues. This CDR3 reads CASSLDTSGGSYEQYF. In nucleotides, the CDR3 is TGTGCCAGCAGCCTCGACACTAGCGGGGGGTCCTACGAGCAGTACTTC.

The genes are TRBV3-1 (or the pseudogene TRBV3-2) and TRBJ2-7; a weak D match, TRBD1 (5 bases). The V gene lost 0 bases and the J gene lost 1 base, with 16 bases spanning the gap. Germline assignment: CDR1 LGHDT and CDR2 YNNKEL (reference sequence). This CDR3 region has 17 residues. The CDR3 bases are TGTGCCAGCAGCCAAGATCTTGGGGCAGCCGTATCCTACGAGCAGTACTTC. Protein product: CASSQDLGAAVSYEQYF.

This clone was counted a single time. This chain joins TRBV9 and TRBJ1-2; TRBD1 matches 7 bases. The CDR3 length is 13 residues. Germline trimming cut 2 bases from V and 7 bases from J; bases unmatched to any gene: 5. CDR1 and CDR2 from the germline V gene are SGDLS and YYNGEE. Here the CDR3 DNA reads TGTGCCAGCAGCGTTGGGGACAGTGTTGGCTACACCTTC. Translation gives CASSVGDSVGYTF.

The chain links TRBV7-2 to TRBJ1-1, with D unclear. V was trimmed by 2 bases and J by 12 bases, leaving 16 bases between them. The CDR3 sequence is 13 residues long. Per the germline V gene, CDR1 is SGHTA and CDR2 is FQGNSA. The chain's CDR3 is CASSLNSGNLPFF. As DNA, the CDR3 is TGTGCCAGCAGCTTAAATTCGGGGAATTTACCTTTCTTT.

The chain couples TRBV18 to TRBJ1-2, with 7 bases fitting TRBD1. Trimming cost V 6 bases and J 4 bases; bases outside gene matches: 5. This CDR3 has 13 amino acids. CDR1 is KGHSH and CDR2 is LQKENI in the germline V gene. CDR3 sequence: CASSPGTAYGYTF. The DNA of the CDR3 is TGTGCCAGCTCCCCCGGGACAGCCTATGGCTACACCTTC.

This clone has only one observation. The V call is TRBV24-1, the J call TRBJ2-6, with 12 bases fitting TRBD1. Germline V gene data show CDR1 as KGHDR and CDR2 as SFDVKD. The CDR3 loop spans 18 amino acids. Germline trimming cut 2 bases from V and 3 bases from J; bases unmatched to any gene: 4. The CDR3 region has the DNA TGTGCCACCAGTGATTCGGGACAGGGGGCGCTTGGGGCCAACGTCCTGACTTTC. It codes for CATSDSGQGALGANVLTF.

The chain carries TRBV28 and TRBJ1-4; 7 nucleotides line up with TRBD1. The V and J ends lost 6 bases and 7 bases, in that order; junction bases with no gene match: 5. The CDR3 sequence is 13 residues long. Germline lookup yields CDR1 MDHEN and CDR2 SYDVKM. The CDR3 DNA reads TGTGCCAGCAGGGGAGGACAGGTTGAAAAACTGTTTTTT. Its translation is CASRGGQVEKLFF.

This sequence joins TRBV9 and TRBJ1-2; D not resolved. This CDR3 contains 14 residues. V was shortened by 0 bases and J by 4 bases, with 10 bases between the two germline ends. Germline V gene sequence: CDR1 SGDLS, CDR2 YYNGEE. CDR3 sequence: CASSVATGGYGYTF. The CDR3 nucleotides are TGTGCCAGCAGCGTAGCCACGGGAGGCTATGGCTACACCTTC.